This T cell receptor beta chain was recovered during a study of control samples from healthy donors and cancer patients. Measured with immunoSEQ multiplex PCR; TCRdb has only the in-frame clones, and not every one. The sample records fewer than 200,000 clones, just over 90% being singletons. V was shortened by 6 bases and J by 5 bases, with 13 bases between the two germline ends. CDR3 size: 13 residues. Germline values: CDR1 LGHDT, CDR2 YNNKEL (reference sequence). This sequence originates from a woman in her fifties or sixties in good health. Sequenced material: blood. The V call is TRBV3-1 (or the pseudogene TRBV3-2), the J call TRBJ1-1; D ambiguous. The CDR3 DNA follows: TGTGCCAGCAGACTAAGCGTGGCGACTGAAGCTTTCTTT. Its translation: CASRLSVATEAFF.